This T cell receptor beta chain was recorded in a study of OX40 agonist ivuxolimab in advanced cancers. For the study in its entirety: Ivuxolimab was an agonistic, fully human IgG2 monoclonal antibody directed against OX40 (CD134), a costimulatory receptor. Intravenous ivuxolimab was administered to patients every 2 weeks at six dose levels: 0.01, 0.1, 0.3, 1.5, 3 and 10 mg/kg. In the dose-escalation cohort, 82.7% of patients were male, and the mean age was approximately 64 years, with a range of 23 to 79. Among the 52 dose-escalation patients, around 19 had hepatocellular carcinoma, around 15 melanoma, 9 renal cell carcinoma and 9 head and neck cancer. The paper reports the monotherapy dose-escalation portion (N of about 54 patients) of the phase I ivuxolimab trial. Three dose-escalation patients achieved partial responses, one with hepatocellular carcinoma and two with cutaneous melanoma. Prior anti-PD-1, anti-PD-L1 or anti-CTLA-4 therapy was permitted, and checkpoint inhibitors had been received by around 40% of dose-escalation patients. The point of sequencing TCRbeta in the periphery was to test whether ivuxolimab changed TCR sequence diversity and drove clonal T-cell expansion.

Patients with a history of autoimmune disease or receiving systemic immunosuppression were excluded from the trial. In every dose cohort, peripheral blood was drawn for TCR sequencing at baseline, cycle 4 day 1, and cycle 7 day 1. Samples came from an open-label, multicenter, first-in-human phase I dose-escalation trial of ivuxolimab. The trial enrolled adults with locally advanced or metastatic head and neck squamous cell, hepatocellular, melanoma or renal cell carcinoma. Before TCR sequencing, CD4+ T cells and CD8+ T cells from peripheral blood were sorted into separate populations. To sequence the TCRbeta CDR3 region, genomic DNA was isolated from the sorted cells. The immunoSEQ Assay was used to sequence the TCRbeta CDR3 regions. The table was pulled from immuneACCESS by TCRdb, which kept in-frame rearrangements only. Such tables lose some clones; where checked, under half of the loss comes from unresolved V genes, and the rest has no known cause. Recorded for this sample are over 50,000 clones; about nine tenths of them occurred a single time. The leading ten clones occupy roughly 21% of the sample.

Results and caveats for the whole study, not just this receptor: At doses from 0.1 to 3.0 mg/kg, clonal expansion was seen in both CD4+ and CD8+ blood T cells between baseline and week 6. On average, CD8+ T cells showed more expanded clones than CD4+ T cells after ivuxolimab. Low levels of normalized T-cell clonal expansion were also seen in some patients who did not respond. Partial responders in the 0.1-3.0 mg/kg groups had among the lowest normalized peripheral clonal expansion, especially among CD8+ T cells. The antigen specificity of the clonally expanded peripheral T cells was not determined.

The CDR3 runs 14 amino acids, cysteine and phenylalanine included. This entry keeps only the CDR3 DNA: 42 bases, framed from base 1. CDR1 is given as GTSNPN and CDR2 as SVGIG, both from the germline V gene (reference sequence). V is cut by 6 bases and J by 7 bases, and the space between the germline ends is 19 bases. As for this clone: The antigen it binds to is not known. No per-base quality is available; no much larger clone lies one base away.

The receptor comes from an adult with an advanced solid tumor such as melanoma, head and neck, liver or kidney cancer. Sample: CD4+ or CD8+ T cells sorted from blood, taken in a trial of the OX40 agonist ivuxolimab. The chain couples TRBV30 to TRBJ1-5; tentative D gene TRBD1, with 5 bases matching. The nucleotide sequence reads as follows: TGTGCCTGCAGCGAATCAGGGATAGGCCAGCCCCAGCATTTT. Translated, it gives CACSESGIGQPQHF. Reference TRBV30 and TRBJ1-5 proteins supply the regions before and after the CDR3; the full variable domain is: SQTIHQWPATLVQPVGSPLSLECTVEGTSNPNLYWYRQAAGRGLQLLFYSVGIGQISSEVPQNLSASRPQDRQFILSSKKLLLSDSGFYLCACSESGIGQPQHFGDGTRLSIL.